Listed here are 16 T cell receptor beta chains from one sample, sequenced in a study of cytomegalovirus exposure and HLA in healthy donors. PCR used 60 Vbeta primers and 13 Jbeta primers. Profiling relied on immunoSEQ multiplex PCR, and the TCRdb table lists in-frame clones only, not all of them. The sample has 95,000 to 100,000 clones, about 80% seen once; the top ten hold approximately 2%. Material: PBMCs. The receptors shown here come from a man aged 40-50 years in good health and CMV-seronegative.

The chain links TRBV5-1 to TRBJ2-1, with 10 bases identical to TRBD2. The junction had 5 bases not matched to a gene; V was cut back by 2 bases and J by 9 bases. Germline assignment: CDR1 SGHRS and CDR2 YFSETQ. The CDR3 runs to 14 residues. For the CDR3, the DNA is TGCGCCAGCAGCTTTACTAGCGGGAAGTTTGAGCAGTTCTTC. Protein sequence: CASSFTSGKFEQFF.

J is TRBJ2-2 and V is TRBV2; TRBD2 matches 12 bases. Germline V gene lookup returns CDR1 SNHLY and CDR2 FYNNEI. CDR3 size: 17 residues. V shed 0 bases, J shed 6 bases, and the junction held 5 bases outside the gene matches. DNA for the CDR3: TGTGCCAGCAGTGAAGCGCGGTGGACTAGCGGGGCCGGGGAGCTGTTTTTT. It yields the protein CASSEARWTSGAGELFF.

CDR3 protein: CASSSPGLAYYEQYF. Written as DNA, the CDR3 is TGTGCCAGCAGTTCTCCGGGACTAGCTTACTACGAGCAGTACTTC. The chain combines TRBV6-5 with TRBJ2-7, with 9 bases that match TRBD2. The V and J ends lost 4 bases and 3 bases, in that order; junction bases with no gene match: 7. Germline lookup yields CDR1 MNHEY and CDR2 SVGAGI. This CDR3 comprises 15 residues.

This chain's CDR3 is CASSPHTSGSSFWLGFF. The CDR3 region has the DNA TGTGCCAGCAGTCCACATACTAGCGGGAGTAGTTTTTGGTTGGGGTTCTTC. The chain links TRBV28 to TRBJ2-1, with TRBD2 matching over 11 bases. Germline V gives CDR1 MDHEN, CDR2 SYDVKM. Trimming at V came to 5 bases and at J to 15 bases, leaving 21 bases not matched to a gene. The CDR3 totals 17 residues. The full variable domain, rest sourced from reference TRBV28 and TRBJ2-1, is DVKVTQSSRYLVKRTGEKVFLECVQDMDHENMFWYRQDPGLGLRLIYFSYDVKMKEKGDIPEGYSVSREKKERFSLILESASTNQTSMYLCASSPHTSGSSFWLGFFGPGTRLTVL.

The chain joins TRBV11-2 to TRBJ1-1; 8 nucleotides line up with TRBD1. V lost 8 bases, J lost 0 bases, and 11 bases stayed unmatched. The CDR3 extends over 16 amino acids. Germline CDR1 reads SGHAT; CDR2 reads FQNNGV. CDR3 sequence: CASLFRTGNMNTEAFF. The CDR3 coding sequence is TGTGCCAGCCTTTTTCGGACAGGGAACATGAACACTGAAGCTTTCTTT.

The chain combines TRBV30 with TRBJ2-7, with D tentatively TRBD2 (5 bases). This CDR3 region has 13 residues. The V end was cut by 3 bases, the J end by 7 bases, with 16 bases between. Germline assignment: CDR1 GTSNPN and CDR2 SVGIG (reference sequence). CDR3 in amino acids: CAWSDSGFFEQYF. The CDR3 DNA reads TGTGCCTGGAGCGATTCGGGGTTTTTTGAGCAGTACTTC.

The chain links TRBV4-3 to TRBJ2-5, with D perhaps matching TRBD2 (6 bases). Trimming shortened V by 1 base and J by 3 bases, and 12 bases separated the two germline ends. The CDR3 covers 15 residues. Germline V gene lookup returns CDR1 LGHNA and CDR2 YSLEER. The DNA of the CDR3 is TGCGCCAGCAGCCAAGTGCGGGGAGGAAAAGAGACCCAGTACTTC. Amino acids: CASSQVRGGKETQYF.

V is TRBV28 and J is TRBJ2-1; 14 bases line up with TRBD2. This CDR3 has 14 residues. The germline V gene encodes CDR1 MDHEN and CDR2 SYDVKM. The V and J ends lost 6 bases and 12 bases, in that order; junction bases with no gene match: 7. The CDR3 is CASRPGLAGAWQFF. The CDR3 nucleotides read TGTGCCAGCAGACCGGGACTAGCGGGGGCCTGGCAGTTCTTC.

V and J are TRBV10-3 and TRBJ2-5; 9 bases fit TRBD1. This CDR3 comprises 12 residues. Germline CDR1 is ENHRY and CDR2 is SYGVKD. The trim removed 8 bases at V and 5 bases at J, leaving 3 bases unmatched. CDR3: CAISGQGETQYF. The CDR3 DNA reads TGTGCCATCTCCGGACAGGGGGAGACCCAGTACTTC.

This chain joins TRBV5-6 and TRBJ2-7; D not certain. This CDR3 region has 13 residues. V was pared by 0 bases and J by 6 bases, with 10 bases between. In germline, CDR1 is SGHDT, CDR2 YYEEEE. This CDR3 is CASSLAGRREQYF. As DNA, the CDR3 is TGTGCCAGCAGCTTGGCGGGTCGGCGCGAGCAGTACTTC.

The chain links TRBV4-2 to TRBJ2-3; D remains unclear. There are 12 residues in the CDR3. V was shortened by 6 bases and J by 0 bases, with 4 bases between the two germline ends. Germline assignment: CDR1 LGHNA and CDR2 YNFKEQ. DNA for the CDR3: TGTGCCAGCAGGACTAGCACAGATACGCAGTATTTT. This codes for CASRTSTDTQYF.

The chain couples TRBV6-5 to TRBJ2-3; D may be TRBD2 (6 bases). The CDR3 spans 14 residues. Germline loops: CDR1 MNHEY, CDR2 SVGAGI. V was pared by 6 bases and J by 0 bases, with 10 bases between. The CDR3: CASREGISTDTQYF. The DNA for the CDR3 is TGTGCCAGCAGGGAGGGGATAAGCACAGATACGCAGTATTTT.

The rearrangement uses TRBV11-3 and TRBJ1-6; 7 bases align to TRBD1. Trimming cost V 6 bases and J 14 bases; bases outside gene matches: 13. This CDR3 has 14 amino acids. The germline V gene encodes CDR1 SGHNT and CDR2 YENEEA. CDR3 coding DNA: TGTGCCAGCAGGCATGCAGGGGGTCGCGTAGCCCTCCACTTT. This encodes CASRHAGGRVALHF.

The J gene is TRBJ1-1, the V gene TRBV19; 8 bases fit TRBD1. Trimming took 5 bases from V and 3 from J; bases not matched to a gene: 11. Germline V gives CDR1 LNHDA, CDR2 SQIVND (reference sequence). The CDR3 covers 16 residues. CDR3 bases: TGTGCCAGTAGTCCCCCCCGACAGGGGAGCTACACTGAAGCTTTCTTT. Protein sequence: CASSPPRQGSYTEAFF.

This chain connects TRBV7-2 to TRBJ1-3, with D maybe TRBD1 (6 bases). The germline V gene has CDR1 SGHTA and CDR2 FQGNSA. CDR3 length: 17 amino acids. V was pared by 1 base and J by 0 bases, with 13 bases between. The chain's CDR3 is CASSLEGQKNSGNTIYF. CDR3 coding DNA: TGTGCCAGCAGCTTAGAAGGACAGAAAAACTCTGGAAACACCATATATTTT. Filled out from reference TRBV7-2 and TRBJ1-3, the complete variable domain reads GAGVSQSPSNKVTEKGKDVELRCDPISGHTALYWYRQSLGQGLEFLIYFQGNSAPDKSGLPSDRFSAERTGGSVSTLTIQRTQQEDSAVYLCASSLEGQKNSGNTIYFGEGSWLTVV.

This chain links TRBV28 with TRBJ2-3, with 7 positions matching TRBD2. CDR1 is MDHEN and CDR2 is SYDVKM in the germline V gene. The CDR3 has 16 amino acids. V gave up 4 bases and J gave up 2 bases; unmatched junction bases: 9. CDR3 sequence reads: CASSSPTSGVTDTQYF. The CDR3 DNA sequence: TGTGCCAGCAGTTCCCCCACCAGCGGGGTCACAGATACGCAGTATTTT.